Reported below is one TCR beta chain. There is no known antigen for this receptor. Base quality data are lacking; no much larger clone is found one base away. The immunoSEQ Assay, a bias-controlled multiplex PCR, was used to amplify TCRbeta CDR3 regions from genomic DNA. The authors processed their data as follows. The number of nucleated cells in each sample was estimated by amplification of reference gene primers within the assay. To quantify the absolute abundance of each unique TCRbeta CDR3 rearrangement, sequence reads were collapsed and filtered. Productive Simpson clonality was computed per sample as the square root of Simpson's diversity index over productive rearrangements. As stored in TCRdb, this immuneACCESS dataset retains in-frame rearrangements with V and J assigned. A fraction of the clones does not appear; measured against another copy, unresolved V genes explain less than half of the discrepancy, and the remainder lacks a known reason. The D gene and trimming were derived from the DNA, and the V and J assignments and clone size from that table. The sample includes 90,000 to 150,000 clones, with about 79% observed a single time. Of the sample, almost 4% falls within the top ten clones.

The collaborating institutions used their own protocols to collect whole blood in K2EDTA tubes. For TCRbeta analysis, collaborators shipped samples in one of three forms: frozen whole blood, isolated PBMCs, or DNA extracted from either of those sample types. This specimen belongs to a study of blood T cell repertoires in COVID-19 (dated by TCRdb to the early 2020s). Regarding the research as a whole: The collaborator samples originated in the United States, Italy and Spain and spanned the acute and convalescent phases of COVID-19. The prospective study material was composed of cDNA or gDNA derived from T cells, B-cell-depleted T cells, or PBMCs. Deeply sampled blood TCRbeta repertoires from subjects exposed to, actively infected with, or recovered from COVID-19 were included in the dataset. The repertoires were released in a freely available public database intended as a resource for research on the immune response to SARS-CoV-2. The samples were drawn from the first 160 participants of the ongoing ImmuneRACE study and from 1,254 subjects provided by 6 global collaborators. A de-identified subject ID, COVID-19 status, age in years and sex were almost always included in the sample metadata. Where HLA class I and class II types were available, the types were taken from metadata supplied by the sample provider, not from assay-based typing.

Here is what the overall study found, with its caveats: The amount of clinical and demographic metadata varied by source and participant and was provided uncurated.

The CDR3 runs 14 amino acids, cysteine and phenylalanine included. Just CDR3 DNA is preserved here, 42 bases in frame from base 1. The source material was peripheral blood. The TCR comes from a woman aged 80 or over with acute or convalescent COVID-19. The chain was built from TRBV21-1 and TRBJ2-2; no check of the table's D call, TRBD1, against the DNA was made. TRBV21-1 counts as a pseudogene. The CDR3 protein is CASRPGTRYGELFF. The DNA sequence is TGTGCCAGCAGGCCTGGGACACGGTACGGGGAGCTGTTTTTT.